These T cell receptor beta chains were read from a single sample in a study of T cells after yellow fever vaccination. MiXCR, applied by TCRdb to the 5' RACE reads, yields one record per CDR3 protein. Of some 600,000 distinct CDR3 sequences listed, roughly a sixth were seen once; the top ten hold roughly a sixth. The sample was PBMCs, taken about 5 days after the first yellow fever vaccination. These receptors came from a young man who received the YFV17D yellow fever vaccine. CDR3s include the opening cysteine and the closing phenylalanine or tryptophan. D genes are given only for firm matches. The size of a clone is reported for some rows only, either as once, few or many, or as a class for expanded clones.

clone_size | j_call | d_call | v_call | cdr3_aa | cdr3_nt
few | TRBJ2-1 | - | TRBV5-1 | CASSLEVQRSYNEQFF | TGCGCCAGCAGCTTGGAGGTCCAGAGGTCCTACAATGAGCAGTTCTTC
- | TRBJ2-5 | - | TRBV7-2 | CAIPGGWETQYF | TGTGCGATCCCCGGGGGCTGGGAGACCCAGTACTTC
many | TRBJ2-2 | - | TRBV5-1 | CASSGGQGGELFF | TGCGCCAGCAGCGGGGGACAAGGCGGGGAGCTGTTTTTT
few | TRBJ2-3 | TRBD2 | TRBV5-1 | CASSLGTGGLTDTQYF | TGCGCCAGCAGCTTGGGGACGGGGGGACTCACAGATACGCAGTATTTT
few | TRBJ2-3 | TRBD2 | TRBV5-1 | CASSLAGRGGSDTQYF | TGCGCCAGCAGCTTGGCCGGTCGCGGGGGGTCAGATACGCAGTATTTT
- | TRBJ2-3 | - | TRBV10-3 | CAISDQDSNTQYF | TGTGCCATCAGTGATCAGGATTCAAATACGCAGTATTTT
- | TRBJ1-6 | - | TRBV6-1 | CASGGPAGAPINSPLHF | TGTGCCAGCGGTGGCCCAGCAGGCGCGCCGATTAATTCACCCCTCCACTTT
many | TRBJ1-1 | - | TRBV4-3 | CASSPQGIMNTEAFF | TGCGCCAGCAGCCCCCAGGGGATCATGAACACTGAAGCTTTCTTT
- | TRBJ2-3 | TRBD2 | TRBV28 | CASSLKIGLAGGLSSTDTQYF | TGTGCCAGCAGTTTAAAGATTGGGCTAGCGGGGGGGCTCTCTAGCACAGATACGCAGTATTTT
few | TRBJ1-4 | - | TRBV20-1 | CSARGGGNEKLFF | TGCAGTGCTAGAGGGGGAGGGAACGAAAAACTGTTTTTT
few | TRBJ1-3 | TRBD1 | TRBV11-2 | CASSLIRGQRNTIYF | TGTGCCAGCAGCTTAATAAGGGGGCAAAGAAACACCATATATTTT
many | TRBJ1-1 | - | TRBV7-8 | CASSLDPMGTEAFF | TGTGCCAGCAGCTTGGACCCCATGGGTACTGAAGCTTTCTTT
few | TRBJ1-1 | - | TRBV7-9 | CASRGDDSSEAFF | TGTGCCAGCAGGGGGGATGACTCGTCTGAAGCTTTCTTT
- | TRBJ2-2 | TRBD2 | TRBV6-2/TRBV6-3 | CASSFPQAGPGELFF | TGTGCCAGCAGTTTTCCCCAAGCGGGGCCCGGGGAGCTGTTTTTT
few | TRBJ1-1 | - | TRBV20-1 | CSAAWDRGTEAFF | TGCAGTGCTGCCTGGGATCGGGGCACTGAAGCTTTCTTT
once | TRBJ2-1 | TRBD2 | TRBV12-5 | CASARGASGLNEQFF | TGTGCTAGTGCCCGTGGGGCTAGCGGGTTGAATGAGCAGTTCTTC
few | TRBJ2-3 | TRBD2 | TRBV10-2 | CAGAGGPASTDTQYF | TGCGCCGGAGCGGGGGGTCCAGCTAGCACAGATACGCAGTATTTT
- | TRBJ2-7 | - | TRBV6-2/TRBV6-3 | CASSPTRAETYEQYF | TGTGCCAGCAGTCCTACTCGGGCAGAGACCTACGAGCAGTACTTC
- | TRBJ2-3 | TRBD2 | TRBV20-1 | CSARSGGGLAPTDTQYF | TGCAGTGCTAGAAGTGGGGGGGGACTAGCGCCCACAGATACGCAGTATTTT
few | TRBJ2-3 | - | TRBV7-9 | CASSPGEGAGTDTQYF | TGTGCCAGCAGCCCTGGGGAGGGGGCTGGGACAGATACGCAGTATTTT
- | TRBJ2-3 | - | TRBV5-1 | CASSLIPASTDTQYF | TGCGCCAGCAGCTTGATCCCGGCTAGCACAGATACGCAGTATTTT
few | TRBJ2-3 | TRBD2 | TRBV7-9 | CASSSWDYLSTDTQYF | TGTGCCAGCAGCAGTTGGGACTACCTGAGCACAGATACGCAGTATTTT
- | TRBJ1-5 | TRBD1 | TRBV7-2 | CASSSTGTGGQPQHF | TGTGCCAGCAGCTCCACCGGGACAGGGGGTCAGCCCCAGCATTTT
- | TRBJ2-3 | - | TRBV11-3 | CASSTSPVVDTQYF | TGTGCCAGCAGCACCTCTCCCGTGGTAGATACGCAGTATTTT
few | TRBJ2-1 | TRBD2 | TRBV27 | CASSLSLAGWPNEQFF | TGTGCCAGCAGTTTAAGCTTAGCGGGGTGGCCTAATGAGCAGTTCTTC
few | TRBJ1-2 | - | TRBV29-1 | CSVVSAGSGGYGYTF | TGCAGCGTTGTATCCGCGGGATCTGGGGGCTATGGCTACACCTTC
few | TRBJ1-1 | - | TRBV4-3 | CASSQGKEMNTEAFF | TGCGCCAGCAGCCAAGGAAAAGAGATGAACACTGAAGCTTTCTTT
- | TRBJ2-3 | - | TRBV24-1 | CATSDPQIRDTQYF | TGTGCCACCAGTGATCCGCAGATCCGTGATACGCAGTATTTT
- | TRBJ2-1 | TRBD2 | TRBV10-3 | CAISEVSGGPGEQFF | TGTGCCATCAGTGAGGTTAGCGGGGGTCCGGGTGAGCAGTTCTTC
few | TRBJ1-4 | - | TRBV11-2 | CASRIPTNEKLFF | TGTGCCTCCCGGATCCCGACTAATGAAAAACTGTTTTTT
- | TRBJ2-3 | - | TRBV7-2 | CASSFDPRTDTQYF | TGTGCCAGCAGCTTTGACCCCCGCACAGATACGCAGTATTTT
- | TRBJ2-2 | TRBD2 | TRBV20-1 | CSARAGVGTGELFF | TGCAGTGCTAGGGCGGGGGTGGGCACCGGGGAGCTGTTTTTT
- | TRBJ1-5 | TRBD1 | TRBV15 | CATSRDSNTGVGNQPQHF | TGTGCCACCAGCAGAGATAGCAACACAGGGGTTGGCAATCAGCCCCAGCATTTT
- | TRBJ2-5 | - | TRBV7-3 | CASSLRHSRGETQYF | TGTGCCAGCAGCCTCCGACACTCCCGAGGAGAGACCCAGTACTTC
- | TRBJ2-4 | - | TRBV29-1 | CSVVSGENIQYF | TGCAGCGTTGTATCGGGGGAAAACATTCAGTACTTC
many | TRBJ2-5 | TRBD2 | TRBV24-1 | CATSPSGEETQYF | TGTGCCACCAGTCCTAGCGGGGAAGAGACCCAGTACTTC
- | TRBJ1-5 | - | TRBV20-1 | CSARASMGYQPQHF | TGCAGTGCTAGAGCCTCCATGGGGTATCAGCCCCAGCATTTT
once | TRBJ1-5 | - | TRBV6-4 | CANRDRLNQPQHF | TGTGCCAACCGGGACCGCTTAAATCAGCCCCAGCATTTT
- | TRBJ2-5 | - | TRBV10-3 | CAISDSRTDQETQYF | TGTGCCATCAGTGATTCTCGCACAGATCAAGAGACCCAGTACTTC
few | TRBJ2-1 | TRBD2 | TRBV19 | CASSSSGVYNEQFF | TGTGCCAGTAGTTCTAGCGGAGTCTACAATGAGCAGTTCTTC
few | TRBJ1-4 | - | TRBV7-2 | CARERPGRTNEKLFF | TGTGCTAGGGAGCGACCCGGGAGGACTAATGAAAAACTGTTTTTT
many | TRBJ2-3 | TRBD1 | TRBV7-3 | CASSLLGQGITDTQYF | TGTGCCAGCAGCTTACTGGGACAGGGAATTACAGATACGCAGTATTTT
- | TRBJ1-6 | - | TRBV6-2/TRBV6-3 | CASSPGELWGSPLHF | TGTGCCAGCAGTCCCGGGGAGCTGTGGGGTTCACCCCTCCACTTT
- | TRBJ2-2 | TRBD2 | TRBV5-1 | CASSLRPRGEGTGELFF | TGCGCCAGCAGCTTGCGGCCTCGGGGGGAAGGCACCGGGGAGCTGTTTTTT
- | TRBJ2-5 | TRBD1 | TRBV3-1 | CASSRGQGAHLGETQYF | TGTGCCAGCAGCCGAGGACAGGGGGCCCATCTCGGGGAGACCCAGTACTTC
- | TRBJ2-2 | TRBD1 | TRBV20-1 | CSARGGQGANTGELFF | TGCAGTGCTAGAGGGGGACAGGGCGCGAACACCGGGGAGCTGTTTTTT
few | TRBJ1-2 | - | TRBV5-5 | CASSLVPSGVYGYTF | TGTGCCAGCAGCTTGGTACCTTCAGGGGTATATGGCTACACCTTC
- | TRBJ2-5 | - | TRBV3-1 | CASSQRPGLQYF | TGTGCCAGCAGCCAGCGACCGGGACTCCAGTACTTC
- | TRBJ2-7 | - | TRBV2 | CASSPRGAGQDEQYF | TGTGCCAGCAGCCCGAGGGGGGCAGGACAGGACGAGCAGTACTTC
- | TRBJ2-5 | TRBD2 | TRBV20-1 | CSANGWTSGDEETQYF | TGCAGTGCTAATGGGTGGACTAGCGGGGATGAAGAGACCCAGTACTTC
- | TRBJ2-2 | - | TRBV6-6 | CASFRGATGELFF | TGTGCCAGCTTCAGGGGCGCGACCGGGGAGCTGTTTTTT
- | TRBJ2-5 | - | TRBV6-2/TRBV6-3 | CASASSQETQYF | TGTGCCAGCGCCAGCTCCCAAGAGACCCAGTACTTC
- | TRBJ1-6 | TRBD1 | TRBV4-1 | CASSQEGQGFSSPLHF | TGCGCCAGCAGCCAGGAAGGACAGGGGTTCAGTTCACCCCTCCACTTT
once | TRBJ2-7 | - | TRBV20-1 | CSAFDAYEQYF | TGCAGTGCTTTTGACGCCTACGAGCAGTACTTC
few | TRBJ2-1 | TRBD2 | TRBV10-3 | CAINASGDNEQFF | TGTGCCATCAACGCTAGCGGGGACAATGAGCAGTTCTTC